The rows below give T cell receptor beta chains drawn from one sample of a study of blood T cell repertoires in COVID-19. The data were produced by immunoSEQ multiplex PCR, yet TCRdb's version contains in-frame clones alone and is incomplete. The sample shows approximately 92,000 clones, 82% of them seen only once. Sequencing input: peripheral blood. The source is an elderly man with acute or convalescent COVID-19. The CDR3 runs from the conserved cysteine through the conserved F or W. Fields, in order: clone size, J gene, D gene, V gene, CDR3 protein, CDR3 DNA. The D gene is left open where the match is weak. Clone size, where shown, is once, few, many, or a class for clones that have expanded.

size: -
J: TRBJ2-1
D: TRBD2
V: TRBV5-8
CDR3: CASSSPGLENNEQFF
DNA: TGTGCCAGCAGCTCCCCGGGACTAGAGAACAATGAGCAGTTCTTC

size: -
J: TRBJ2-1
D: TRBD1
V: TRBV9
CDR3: CASNPRGTGFNEQFF
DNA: TGTGCCAGCAACCCTCGGGGGACAGGGTTCAATGAGCAGTTCTTC

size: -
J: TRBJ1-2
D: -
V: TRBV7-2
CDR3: CASSPGLWAHGYTF
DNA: TGTGCCAGCAGCCCAGGTTTGTGGGCTCACGGCTACACCTTC

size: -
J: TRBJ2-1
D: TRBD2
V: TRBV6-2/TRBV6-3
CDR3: CASSSGTSGNYNEQFF
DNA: TGTGCCAGCAGCTCCGGGACTAGCGGGAACTACAATGAGCAGTTCTTC

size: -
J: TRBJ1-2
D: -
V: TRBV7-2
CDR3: CASSLSPGANYGYTF
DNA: TGTGCCAGCAGCTTATCGCCGGGAGCTAACTATGGCTACACCTTC

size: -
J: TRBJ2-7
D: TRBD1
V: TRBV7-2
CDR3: CASSTTGGSHEQYF
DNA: TGTGCCAGCAGCACTACAGGGGGCTCACACGAGCAGTACTTC

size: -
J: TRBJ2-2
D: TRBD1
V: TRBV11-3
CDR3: CASSHRGNTGELFF
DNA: TGTGCCAGCAGCCACAGGGGAAACACCGGGGAGCTGTTTTTT

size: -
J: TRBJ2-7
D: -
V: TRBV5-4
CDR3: CASSPLAGVLREQYF
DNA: TGTGCCAGCAGCCCACTCGCAGGGGTCCTGCGGGAGCAGTACTTC

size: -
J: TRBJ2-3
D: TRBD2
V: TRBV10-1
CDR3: CASSPLAGAEDTQYF
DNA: TGCGCCAGCAGTCCACTAGCGGGAGCGGAAGATACGCAGTATTTT

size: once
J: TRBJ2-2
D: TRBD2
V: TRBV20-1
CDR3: CSASPPGGVGTGELFF
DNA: TGCAGTGCTAGTCCGCCGGGAGGGGTTGGGACCGGGGAGCTGTTTTTT

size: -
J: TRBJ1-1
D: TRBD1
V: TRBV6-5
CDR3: CASSYRTGAAEAFF
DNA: TGTGCCAGCAGTTACCGGACAGGGGCTGCTGAAGCTTTCTTT

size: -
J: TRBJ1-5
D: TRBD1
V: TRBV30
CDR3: CAWSPKMTGGRYRNQPQHF
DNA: TGTGCCTGGAGTCCCAAGATGACAGGGGGTAGGTATCGCAATCAGCCCCAGCATTTT

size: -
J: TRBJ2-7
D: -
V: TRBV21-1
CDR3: CASSIRGRGFYEQYF
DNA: TGTGCCAGCAGCATAAGAGGGAGGGGATTCTACGAGCAGTACTTC

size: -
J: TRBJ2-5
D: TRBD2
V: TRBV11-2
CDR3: CASSPPGRETQYF
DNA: TGTGCCAGCAGCCCGCCCGGGAGGGAGACCCAGTACTTC

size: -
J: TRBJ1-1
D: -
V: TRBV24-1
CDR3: CATSKGNTNTEAFF
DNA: TGTGCCACTAGTAAGGGGAACACGAACACTGAAGCTTTCTTT

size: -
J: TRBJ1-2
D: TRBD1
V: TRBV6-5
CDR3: CASSTTGGTYGYTF
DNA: TGTGCCAGCAGTACGACAGGGGGCACCTATGGCTACACCTTC

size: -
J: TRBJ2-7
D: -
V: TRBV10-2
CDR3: CASSEEPYEQYF
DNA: TGCGCCAGCAGTGAGGAGCCCTACGAGCAGTACTTC

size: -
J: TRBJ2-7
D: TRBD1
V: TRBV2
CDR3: CASRRAGGSYEQYF
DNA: TGTGCCAGCAGGAGGGCAGGGGGTAGCTACGAGCAGTACTTC

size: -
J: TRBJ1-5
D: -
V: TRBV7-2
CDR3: CASSSRRGNQPQHF
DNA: TGTGCCAGCAGCTCGCGCAGGGGCAATCAGCCCCAGCATTTT

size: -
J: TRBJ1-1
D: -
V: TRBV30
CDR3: CAWRGGANTEAFF
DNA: TGTGCCTGGAGAGGAGGGGCGAACACTGAAGCTTTCTTT

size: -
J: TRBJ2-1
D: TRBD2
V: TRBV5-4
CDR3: CASSLKRGGREQFF
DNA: TGTGCCAGCAGCCTGAAGCGGGGGGGCAGGGAGCAGTTCTTC

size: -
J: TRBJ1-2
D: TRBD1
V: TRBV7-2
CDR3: CASSSSSTGPYGYTF
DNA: TGTGCCAGCAGCTCTTCGTCGACAGGGCCCTATGGCTACACCTTC

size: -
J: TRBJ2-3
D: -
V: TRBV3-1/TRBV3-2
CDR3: CASSFQTDTQYF
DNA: TGTGCCAGCAGCTTCCAGACTGATACGCAGTATTTT

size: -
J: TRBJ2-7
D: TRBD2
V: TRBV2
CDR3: CASSEALTWREFDEQYF
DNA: TGTGCCAGCAGTGAAGCGCTTACCTGGCGGGAGTTCGACGAGCAGTACTTC

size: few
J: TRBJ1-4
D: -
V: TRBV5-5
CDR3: CASSLATGITNEKLFF
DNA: TGTGCCAGCAGCTTGGCCACGGGGATTACTAATGAAAAACTGTTTTTT

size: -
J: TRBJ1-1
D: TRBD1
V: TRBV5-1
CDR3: CASSLDRPGQPLNTEAFF
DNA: TGCGCCAGCAGCTTGGATCGACCGGGACAGCCTTTGAACACTGAAGCTTTCTTT

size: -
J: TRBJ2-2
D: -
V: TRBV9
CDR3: CASSVRGEVPVPTGELFF
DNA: TGTGCCAGCAGCGTACGGGGAGAAGTACCCGTCCCTACCGGGGAGCTGTTTTTT

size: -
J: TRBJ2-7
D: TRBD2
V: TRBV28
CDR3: CASSPSGLAAIYEQYF
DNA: TGTGCCAGCAGTCCGTCCGGACTAGCGGCTATTTACGAGCAGTACTTC

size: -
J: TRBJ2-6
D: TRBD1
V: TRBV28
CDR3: CASSLGDRSYSGANVLTF
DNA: TGTGCCAGCAGTTTAGGGGACAGGTCCTACTCTGGGGCCAACGTCCTGACTTTC